This TCR beta chain was documented in a study of identical twins (dated by TCRdb to the mid-2010s). Notes on the research overall: To test whether fetal clonotypes persist, the study used deep sequencing on TCR alpha and beta repertoires from monozygotic twins, unrelated adults of various ages, and cord blood. To rule out contamination, replicate twin experiments were performed at different times with different library preparation protocols.

The library was prepared using 5' RACE. Sequenced using an Illumina HiSeq 2000. Template switching added a universal primer binding site, and the final cDNA carried a unique molecular identifier that allowed TCR cDNA molecules to be counted accurately. Specific primers in the conserved constant-segment region were used to synthesize first-strand cDNA for the TCR alpha and beta chains. To control for contamination, every cDNA library was double barcoded, receiving both a SMART-Mk sample barcode and Illumina barcodes. TruSeq adapter sequences and Illumina sample barcodes were added in two successive PCR steps. The Illumina HiSeq platform was used with custom primers to sequence TCR alpha and beta cDNA libraries. On the study's bioinformatics: MiGEC was used to process raw reads and extract unique molecular identifiers, and MiXCR was used to find CDR3 positions. Recombination models were inferred per individual with the repgenHMM and IGoR tools using an EM algorithm. The tcR package in R was used for shared clonotype analysis, with sharing normalized by the product of cloneset sizes. To study raw recombination free of thymic and clonal selection effects, out-of-frame nonproductive sequences were analyzed. Clones were called with MiXCR by TCRdb after fastp trimmed the public reads at Q25, and only in-frame beta chains were retained. Every distinct CDR3 protein forms one entry, paired with its most common genes and DNA. Here the V and J calls rest on TCRdb's processing, not on the authors' analysis. The sample table lists roughly 1,500,000 distinct CDR3 sequences, under 35% of them with a count of one. The ten largest clones take up around 0.3% of the sample.

This clonotype has more than one count but fewer than ten. Its antigen is unknown. The sample holds no much larger clone one base away, and base qualities are not on file. Every donor in the study was a healthy Caucasian. The CDR3 numbers 12 residues from cysteine through phenylalanine. Of all the DNA, just the CDR3 is kept, 36 bases in frame from base 1. V lost 8 bases and J lost 1 base; the stretch between them is 8 bases long. CDR1 and CDR2, looked up from the germline V gene, are SNHLY and FYNNEI. On the study overall, not on this receptor specifically: Out-of-frame TCR alpha sharing in monozygotic twins was systematically underestimated by recombination models, whereas sharing between unrelated individuals was in agreement with the recombination models. Fewer insertions were carried by abundant cord blood beta clonotypes, a similar but weaker trend appeared in young adult naive repertoires, and no such trend appeared in memory repertoires. Compared with coincidental sharing between unrelated individuals, out-of-frame TCR alpha sequences shared between twins showed an excess of sequences with low generation probability. Because the same donors could not be followed over many years, the conclusions relied on cross-sectional statistical analysis. Zero-insertion analyses could be partly confounded by invariant T cells such as MAIT and iNKT, though diverse VJ usage argued against such confounding for most clonotypes. The excess sharing between twins in beta out-of-frame sequences was weaker because fewer shared sequences reduced the signal-to-noise ratio.

The chain couples TRBV2 to TRBJ2-5, with the D gene too uncertain to name. This TCR derives from a newborn girl in good health. Source material: cord blood. The CDR3 has the sequence CASLAVQETQYF. The sequenced DNA is TGTGCCAGCTTGGCGGTCCAAGAGACCCAGTACTTC.